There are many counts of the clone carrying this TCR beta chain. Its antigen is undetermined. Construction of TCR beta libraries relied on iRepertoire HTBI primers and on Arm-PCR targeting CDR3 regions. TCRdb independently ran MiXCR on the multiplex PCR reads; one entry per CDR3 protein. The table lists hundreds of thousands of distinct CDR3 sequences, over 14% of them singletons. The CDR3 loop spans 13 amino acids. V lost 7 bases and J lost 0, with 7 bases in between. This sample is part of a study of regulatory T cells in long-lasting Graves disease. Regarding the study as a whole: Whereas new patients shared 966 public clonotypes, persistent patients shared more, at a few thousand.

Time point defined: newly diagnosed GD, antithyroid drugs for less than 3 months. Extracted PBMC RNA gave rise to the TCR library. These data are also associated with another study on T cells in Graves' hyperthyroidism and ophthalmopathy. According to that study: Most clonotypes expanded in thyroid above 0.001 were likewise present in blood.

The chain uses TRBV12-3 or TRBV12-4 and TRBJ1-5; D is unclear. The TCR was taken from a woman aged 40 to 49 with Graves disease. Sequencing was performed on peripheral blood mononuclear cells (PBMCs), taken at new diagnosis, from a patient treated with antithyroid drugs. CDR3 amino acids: CASTLRSNQPQHF. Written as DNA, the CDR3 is TGTGCCAGCACCCTCCGTAGCAATCAGCCCCAGCATTTT.